These 28 T cell receptor beta chains originate from one sample sequenced in a study of T cell repertoires in cytomegalovirus infection. TCRdb redid the calling of the reads with MiXCR, one entry per CDR3 protein. The repertoire has approximately 700,000 distinct CDR3 sequences, about a third of them found once; the top ten carry more than 2.5%. The sequencing input was PBMCs. Source of these receptors: a human donor in good health (CMV status not recorded). Some clones in this sample may be carry-over from other donors' samples.

In its sample, this clonotype was seen a few times. The chain joins TRBV18 to TRBJ2-7; D gene uncertain. Deletions cut 2 bases from V and 2 bases from J, with 7 bases between. The CDR3 loop spans 13 amino acids. CDR1 is KGHSH, CDR2 LQKENI, per germline. The CDR3 DNA follows: TGTGCCAGCTCACCAAATCTACCCTACGAGCAGTACTTC. This sequence encodes CASSPNLPYEQYF.

The rearrangement uses TRBV4-1 and TRBJ2-7; the D call may be TRBD1 or TRBD2 (5 bases each). The V gene lost 3 bases and the J gene lost 2 bases, with 11 bases spanning the gap. Per the germline V gene, CDR1 is MGHRA and CDR2 is YSYEKL. CDR3 length: 14 residues. The CDR3 DNA reads TGCGCCAGCAGCCAGAGGGACGCCACCTACGAGCAGTACTTC. Protein sequence: CASSQRDATYEQYF.

The V and J genes are TRBV5-1 and TRBJ2-5; D unclear. CDR1 and CDR2 (germline): SGHRS, YFSETQ. With 0 bases removed from V and 7 bases from J, the gap between germline ends came to 16 bases. The CDR3 length is 15 residues. CDR3 DNA: TGCGCCAGCAGCTTGGCCGCGGCACCCCCGGGGACCCAGTACTTC. Protein product: CASSLAAAPPGTQYF.

The rearrangement uses TRBV2 and TRBJ2-6; 8 positions match TRBD1. The CDR3 runs to 16 residues. The germline V gene has CDR1 SNHLY and CDR2 FYNNEI. Trimming took 4 bases from V and 4 from J; bases not matched to a gene: 6. CDR3 region: CASSARQGNGANVLTF. CDR3 DNA: TGTGCCAGCAGTGCGAGACAGGGGAACGGGGCCAACGTCCTGACTTTC.

This clonotype was detected only a few times. The J gene is TRBJ2-7, the V gene TRBV7-2; D possibly corresponds to TRBD1 (6 bases). V lost 5 bases and J lost 7, with 21 bases in between. The CDR3 is 15 residues long. Germline V gene lookup returns CDR1 SGHTA and CDR2 FQGNSA. CDR3 amino acids: CASSDPDRRVYEQYF. CDR3 bases: TGTGCCAGCAGCGATCCCGACAGGCGGGTCTATGAGCAGTACTTC.

The table lists this clonotype with a few counts. V and J are TRBV6-1 and TRBJ1-1, with 12 nucleotides matching TRBD1. From germline, CDR1 is MNHNS and CDR2 SASEGT. This CDR3 is 16 amino acids long. The V segment lost 8 bases and the J segment 6 bases; nucleotides outside the gene matches: 13. CDR3 coding DNA: TGTGCCAGCGGACGCCGGGACAGGGGGCTTGGAGCTGAAGCTTTCTTT. Encoded protein: CASGRRDRGLGAEAFF.

This clonotype turned up a few times. The chain carries TRBV12-3 or TRBV12-4 and TRBJ2-4; TRBD1 or TRBD2 may be the D gene (5 bases each). Trimming pared 3 bases from V and 4 bases from J, leaving 13 bases between. CDR3 length: 15 residues. CDR3 DNA sequence: TGTGCCAGCAGTTTCGGGGCAGGCATTAAAAACATTCAGTACTTC. This translates into CASSFGAGIKNIQYF.

This clonotype was counted a few times. The chain couples TRBV7-2 to TRBJ2-1; tentative D call: TRBD2 (6 bases). CDR1 and CDR2 (germline): SGHTA, FQGNSA. V lost 5 bases, J lost 6 bases, and 17 bases lay in between. The length of the CDR3 is 15 residues. The CDR3 nucleotides read TGTGCCAGCAGCCCGTCCCGGGAGCCCGTCAATGAGCAGTTCTTC. Residues: CASSPSREPVNEQFF.

The table lists this clonotype with a few counts. For the CDR3, the DNA is TGTGCCAGCAGCTTCCCCGACGAGGGGTACGACACTGAAGCTTTCTTT. Its translation is CASSFPDEGYDTEAFF. The chain combines TRBV7-6 with TRBJ1-1; perhaps TRBD1 as D (5 bases). V was cut by 3 bases and J by 3 bases, with 17 bases left in between. The CDR3 has 16 residues. Germline V gene sequence: CDR1 SGHVS, CDR2 FNYEAQ.

This rearrangement joins TRBV15 to TRBJ2-4; weak D call: TRBD2 (6 bases). The germline gives CDR1 LNHNV, CDR2 YYDKDF (reference sequence). CDR3 length: 15 amino acids. V was shortened by 5 bases and J by 2 bases, with 13 bases between the two germline ends. CDR3: CATSGDGGPKNIQYF. The CDR3 DNA is TGTGCCACCAGCGGCGACGGGGGACCCAAAAACATTCAGTACTTC.

The chain recombines TRBV12-3 or TRBV12-4 with TRBJ2-7; 8 bases match TRBD1. The V segment lost 3 bases and the J segment 6 bases; nucleotides outside the gene matches: 7. The CDR3 sequence is 14 residues long. CDR3 bases: TGTGCCAGCAGTTTCCGGGGACAGGTGGGCGAGCAGTACTTC. This codes for CASSFRGQVGEQYF.

The chain uses TRBV12-3 or TRBV12-4 and TRBJ2-3, with 13 positions matching TRBD2. Losses at the gene ends were 3 bases for V and 4 bases for J; bases not matched to a gene: 4. The CDR3 runs to 16 residues. CDR3 nucleotide sequence: TGTGCCAGCAGTTTTAGACTAGCGGGGGGCCCAGATACGCAGTATTTT. Its translation: CASSFRLAGGPDTQYF.

The genes are TRBV7-2 and TRBJ2-1; possibly TRBD1 for D (6 bases). The germline V gene has CDR1 SGHTA and CDR2 FQGNSA. V lost 5 bases, J lost 1 base, and 18 bases lay in between. CDR3 length: 17 residues. CDR3 region: CASSITQGFFSYNEQFF. CDR3 in DNA: TGTGCCAGCAGCATAACACAGGGCTTTTTTTCCTACAATGAGCAGTTCTTC.

This rearrangement joins TRBV19 to TRBJ1-3, with TRBD1 matching over 9 bases. The CDR3 spans 17 residues. Trimming at V came to 5 bases and at J to 2 bases, leaving 10 bases not matched to a gene. Germline CDR1 reads LNHDA; CDR2 reads SQIVND (reference sequence). The CDR3 protein is CASSRRTGVNTGNTIYF. The CDR3 coding sequence is TGTGCCAGTAGTCGGCGGACAGGGGTCAACACTGGAAACACCATATATTTT.

This clonotype has just a few counts. V usage is TRBV28 and J usage is TRBJ1-1; D may be TRBD1 (6 bases). This CDR3 contains 15 residues. The ends were cut back, 3 bases at V and 8 bases at J, with 19 bases in the middle. Germline values: CDR1 MDHEN, CDR2 SYDVKM. CDR3 protein: CASSFLGGGVLEAFF. CDR3 DNA sequence: TGTGCCAGCAGTTTCTTAGGGGGGGGTGTGCTAGAAGCTTTCTTT.

Worth noting for this clonotype: One end of the junction is discordant with germline, which a read error may explain. The chain joins TRBV6-5 to TRBJ2-3; possibly TRBD1 for D (5 bases). Germline CDR1 and CDR2: MNHEY and SVGAGI. This CDR3 has 13 amino acids. This CDR3 reads CSSRQGTTDTQYF. DNA for the CDR3: TGTTCCAGCAGGCAGGGAACCACAGATACGCAGTATTTT.

V gene TRBV20-1 combines with J gene TRBJ1-4; the D is unclear. This CDR3 region has 14 residues. Trimming removed 0 bases from V and 7 bases from J, with 12 bases in between. CDR1 DFQATT and CDR2 SNEGSKA come from the germline V gene (reference sequence). CDR3 sequence: CSAREIGGFEKLFF. CDR3 coding DNA: TGCAGTGCTAGAGAGATAGGAGGCTTTGAAAAACTGTTTTTT.

This clonotype was recorded only once. Germline and junction disagree at one end, which may indicate a read error. The genes are TRBV2 and TRBJ2-1; the D gene is possibly TRBD1 (6 bases). Germline V gives CDR1 SNHLY, CDR2 FYNNEI. The CDR3 spans 16 residues. This CDR3 is CAISAPDRYPYNEHFF. Here the CDR3 DNA reads TGTGCCATCAGCGCCCCGGACAGATATCCATACAATGAGCACTTCTTC.

The chain links TRBV7-9 to TRBJ1-3; D is uncertain. The CDR3 consists of 17 residues. CDR1 SEHNR and CDR2 FQNEAQ come from the germline V gene (reference sequence). V was trimmed by 4 bases and J by 0 bases, leaving 16 bases between them. This CDR3 is CASSSFTGPYSGNTIYF. CDR3 DNA: TGTGCCAGCAGCTCTTTCACGGGCCCATACTCTGGAAACACCATATATTTT.

This clonotype was counted a few times. The genes are TRBV18 and TRBJ1-3; no firm D call. This CDR3 is built from 16 residues. Trimming stripped 3 bases from V and 0 bases from J, with 12 bases between. From germline, CDR1 is KGHSH and CDR2 LQKENI. CDR3 sequence reads: CASSPSSQASGNTIYF. The CDR3 nucleotides read TGTGCCAGCTCACCTTCGTCCCAGGCCTCTGGAAACACCATATATTTT.

This clonotype has a handful of counts. For the CDR3, the DNA is TGTGCCACCAGAGAAGCGGGCCCGAAGTCAGATACGCAGTATTTT. Protein sequence: CATREAGPKSDTQYF. The rearrangement joins TRBV15 to TRBJ2-3; tentatively, D is TRBD2 (6 bases). The CDR3 has 15 amino acids. Germline CDR1 is LNHNV and CDR2 is YYDKDF (reference sequence). V lost 6 bases and J 4 bases, leaving 17 bases between the germline ends.

This chain connects TRBV20-1 to TRBJ1-2; D ambiguous. Trimming left V 5 bases short and J 0 bases short, with 7 bases between. Germline V gene lookup returns CDR1 DFQATT and CDR2 SNEGSKA (reference sequence). The CDR3 runs 12 residues. CDR3 in DNA: TGCAGTGCTGGCAGGTCTAACTATGGCTACACCTTC. It is translated as CSAGRSNYGYTF.

This clonotype occurred a few times. The gene calls are TRBV4-1 and TRBJ2-1; 11 bases are shared with TRBD2. The length of the CDR3 is 22 residues. Trimming cost V 3 bases and J 1 base; bases outside gene matches: 20. Germline CDR1 and CDR2: MGHRA and YSYEKL. CDR3 nucleotides: TGCGCCAGCAGCCACCCAAAGCCTAGCGGGAGGCCGAAGACTAGATCCTACAATGAGCAGTTCTTC. This gives the protein CASSHPKPSGRPKTRSYNEQFF.

This clonotype was seen repeatedly, ten times or more. The rearrangement joins TRBV7-2 to TRBJ2-1, with 9 bases identical to TRBD1. The length of the CDR3 is 15 residues. Germline values: CDR1 SGHTA, CDR2 FQGNSA. V was clipped by 5 bases and J by 3 bases; unmatched bases: 5. CDR3 amino acids: CASSPRDRDYNEQFF. The CDR3 nucleotides read TGTGCCAGCAGCCCCCGGGACAGGGACTACAATGAGCAGTTCTTC.

The chain couples TRBV11-2 to TRBJ2-2; possible D gene TRBD1, 6 bases. The length of the CDR3 is 14 residues. Trimming left V 9 bases short and J 4 bases short, with 15 bases between. Per germline, CDR1 SGHAT and CDR2 FQNNGV. CDR3 sequence: CASSGVLGTGELFF. In DNA, the CDR3 is TGTGCCAGTTCAGGGGTACTAGGCACCGGGGAGCTGTTTTTT.

V gene TRBV7-2 combines with J gene TRBJ2-5; D is unresolved. CDR1 and CDR2 from the germline V gene are SGHTA and FQGNSA. V lost 4 bases and J lost 5, with 17 bases in between. The CDR3 covers 15 residues. CDR3 sequence reads: CASSSSRALRETQYF. CDR3 sequence (DNA): TGTGCCAGCAGCTCAAGCCGGGCCCTAAGGGAGACCCAGTACTTC.

This clonotype was picked up a small number of times. This chain joins TRBV19 and TRBJ2-6, with a tentative D call TRBD2 (5 bases). The CDR3 is 15 amino acids. The V end lost 8 bases, the J end lost 2 bases, and 13 bases lay between the germline ends. Germline V CDR1 and CDR2: LNHDA, SQIVND (reference sequence). This CDR3 is CASAPPGAGANVLTF. CDR3 nucleotide sequence: TGTGCCAGTGCCCCGCCCGGGGCTGGGGCCAACGTCCTGACTTTC.

This clonotype has a handful of counts. This rearrangement joins TRBV28 to TRBJ2-1; 13 positions match TRBD2. CDR3 length: 16 amino acids. Germline trimming cut 11 bases from V and 4 bases from J; bases unmatched to any gene: 11. Germline V CDR1 and CDR2: MDHEN, SYDVKM. The CDR3 DNA sequence: TGTGCCTCCCGGAAGGGGACTAGCGGGATATACAATGAGCAGTTCTTC. Protein product: CASRKGTSGIYNEQFF.